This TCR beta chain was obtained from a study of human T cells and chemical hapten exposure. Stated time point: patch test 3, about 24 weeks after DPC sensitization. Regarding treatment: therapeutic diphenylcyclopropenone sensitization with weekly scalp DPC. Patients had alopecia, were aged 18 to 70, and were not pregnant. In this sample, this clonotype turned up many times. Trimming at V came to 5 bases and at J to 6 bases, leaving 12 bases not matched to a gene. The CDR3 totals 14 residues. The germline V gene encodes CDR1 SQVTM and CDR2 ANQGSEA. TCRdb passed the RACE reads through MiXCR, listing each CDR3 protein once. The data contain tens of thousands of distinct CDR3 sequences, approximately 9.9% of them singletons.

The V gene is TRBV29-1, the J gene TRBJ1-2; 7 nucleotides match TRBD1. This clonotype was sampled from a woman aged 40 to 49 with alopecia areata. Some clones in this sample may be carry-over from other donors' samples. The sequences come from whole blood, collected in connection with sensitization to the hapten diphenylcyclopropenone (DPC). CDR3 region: CSVIVQGPGDGYTF. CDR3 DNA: TGCAGCGTTATAGTACAGGGGCCTGGTGATGGCTACACCTTC. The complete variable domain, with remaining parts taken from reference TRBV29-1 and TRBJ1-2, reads SAVISQKPSRDICQRGTSLTIQCQVDSQVTMMFWYRQQPGQSLTLIATANQGSEATYESGFVIDKFPISRPNLTFSTLTVSNMSPEDSSIYLCSVIVQGPGDGYTFGSGTRLTVV.